This T cell receptor beta chain was captured in a study of blood T cell repertoires in COVID-19. The CDR3 totals 18 residues. Germline V gene lookup returns CDR1 SGDLS and CDR2 YYNGEE. V was cut by 0 bases and J by 3 bases, with 18 bases left in between. Authors' data handling: How many nucleated cells were present was estimated from reference gene primer amplification. TCRdb's copy holds only in-frame clones and misses some; the assay was immunoSEQ multiplex PCR. D and trimming come from the DNA, and the V and J calls and clone size come from that table. The repertoire holds about 200,000 clones, approximately 80% seen once, with 6.9% in the top ten.

The genes are TRBV9 and TRBJ1-4, with D possibly TRBD1 on 5 matching bases. Sequencing input: peripheral blood. This clonotype was sampled from a human donor with acute or convalescent COVID-19. The donor label of this sample is uncertain. The CDR3 coding sequence is TGTGCCAGCAGCGTAGGGCAGGGTAGGGGTCCGGCTAATGAAAAACTGTTTTTT. Protein: CASSVGQGRGPANEKLFF.